Below, 27 T cell receptor beta chains from the same sample are listed, as sequenced in a study of blood T cell repertoires in COVID-19. Produced via immunoSEQ multiplex PCR; TCRdb's table is partial and in-frame only. This sample has around 270,000 clones, with around 83% found just once. Sequenced material: peripheral blood. The receptors stem from a woman aged 40-49 years who had recovered from COVID-19.

The count of this clone is one. The chain joins TRBV2 to TRBJ1-5; a weak D match, TRBD1 (6 bases). CDR3 length: 17 amino acids. The ends were cut back, 4 bases at V and 4 bases at J, with 20 bases in the middle. CDR1 is SNHLY, CDR2 FYNNEI, per germline. CDR3 DNA sequence: TGTGCCAGCAGTGTTTTTGTAAATGGGCAGGGGAATCAGCCCCAGCATTTT. The encoded protein is CASSVFVNGQGNQPQHF.

The chain combines TRBV5-5 with TRBJ1-2; 7 nucleotides line up with TRBD1. J gave up 5 bases and V 2 bases, and 12 bases lay outside the gene matches. Germline CDR1 is SGHKS and CDR2 is YYEKEE (reference sequence). This CDR3 has 16 amino acids. The CDR3 region has the DNA TGTGCCAGCAGCTTAGTTATTGGGACAGAAGATTATGGCTACACCTTC. This sequence encodes CASSLVIGTEDYGYTF.

The rearrangement joins TRBV5-4 to TRBJ1-2; 8 nucleotides line up with TRBD1. From germline, CDR1 is SGHNT and CDR2 YYREEE (reference sequence). The ends lost 0 bases at V and 8 bases at J; junction bases unmatched: 6. CDR3 length: 14 amino acids. CDR3 amino acids: CASSLARGPGGYTF. The DNA of the CDR3 is TGTGCCAGCAGCTTGGCCAGGGGGCCAGGGGGCTACACCTTC.

This rearrangement joins TRBV27 to TRBJ2-7; TRBD1 agrees at 9 bases. Germline values: CDR1 MNHEY, CDR2 SMNVEV (reference sequence). There are 17 residues in the CDR3. The V gene end was trimmed by 3 bases and the J gene end by 9 bases; junction bases not matched to a gene: 18. The CDR3 DNA sequence: TGTGCCAGCAGTTTGAACCGGGACAGGGCCTCCCTTGGGGGGCAGTACTTC. As protein: CASSLNRDRASLGGQYF.

J is TRBJ2-7 and V is TRBV7-6; maybe TRBD1 (6 bases). Trimming pared 4 bases from V and 2 bases from J, leaving 15 bases between. The CDR3 length is 15 residues. Germline assignment: CDR1 SGHVS and CDR2 FNYEAQ. The CDR3 is CASSSYQDRAYEQYF. The CDR3 coding sequence is TGTGCCAGCAGCTCCTACCAGGACAGAGCCTACGAGCAGTACTTC. The full variable domain, with the rest looked up from reference TRBV7-6 and TRBJ2-7, is GAGVSQSPRYKVTKRGQDVALRCDPISGHVSLYWYRQALGQGPEFLTYFNYEAQQDKSGLPNDRFSAERPEGSISTLTIQRTEQRDSAMYRCASSSYQDRAYEQYFGPGTRLTVT.

The chain recombines TRBV4-1 with TRBJ2-1; D not resolved. V lost 5 bases and J 3 bases, leaving 8 bases between the germline ends. The CDR3 loop spans 13 amino acids. Germline CDR1 MGHRA, CDR2 YSYEKL. Written as DNA, the CDR3 is TGCGCCAGCAGCAAATCTCTCTACAATGAGCAGTTCTTC. Protein sequence: CASSKSLYNEQFF.

The DNA of the CDR3 is TGTGCCAGCAGTTTACAGGGTATCACCTACAATGAGCAGTTCTTC. This sequence encodes CASSLQGITYNEQFF. This sequence joins TRBV6-5 and TRBJ2-1, with D perhaps TRBD1 (6 bases). This CDR3 spans 15 amino acids. Trimming took off 4 bases at V and 2 bases at J, with 12 bases between the two ends. Germline values: CDR1 MNHEY, CDR2 SVGAGI.

This clone came up once. V is TRBV9 and J is TRBJ2-1, with 9 bases aligning to TRBD1. V dropped 0 bases and J dropped 9; count of bases not matched to a gene: 4. The CDR3 totals 14 residues. Germline V gene sequence: CDR1 SGDLS, CDR2 YYNGEE. The CDR3 reads CASSVGQGGAEQFF. As DNA, the CDR3 is TGTGCCAGCAGCGTAGGACAGGGGGGCGCTGAGCAGTTCTTC.

In this sample, this clone turned up a few times. This chain connects TRBV6-5 to TRBJ2-7; possibly TRBD2 for D (6 bases). The V gene's germline CDR1 is MNHEY and CDR2 SVGAGI. The CDR3 has 13 amino acids. Trimming removed 8 bases from V and 3 bases from J, with 14 bases in between. The CDR3 here is CASLGPSVYEQYF. In nucleotides, the CDR3 is TGTGCCAGCTTGGGCCCTAGCGTCTACGAGCAGTACTTC.

This chain connects TRBV6-1 to TRBJ1-4; no clear D gene. V was shortened by 6 bases and J by 4 bases, with 12 bases between the two germline ends. CDR1 is MNHNS and CDR2 is SASEGT in the germline V gene. The CDR3 sequence is 14 residues long. CDR3 region: CASRGQRDNEKLFF. CDR3 DNA: TGTGCCAGCAGAGGGCAGCGGGATAATGAAAAACTGTTTTTT.

The V gene is TRBV5-4, the J gene TRBJ2-1; 7 bases agree with TRBD2. V trimming: 6 bases; J trimming: 9 bases; junction bases outside the gene matches: 12. Germline V gene data show CDR1 as SGHNT and CDR2 as YYREEE (reference sequence). The CDR3 extends over 14 amino acids. The CDR3 region has the DNA TGTGCCAGCACCATAGCTAGCGGTGATAGTGAGCAGTTCTTC. This translates into CASTIASGDSEQFF. The full variable domain, in which reference TRBV5-4 and TRBJ2-1 provide the parts outside the CDR3, is ETGVTQSPTHLIKTRGQQVTLRCSSQSGHNTVSWYQQALGQGPQFIFQYYREEENGRGNFPPRFSGLQFPNYSSELNVNALELDDSALYLCASTIASGDSEQFFGPGTRLTVL.

This rearrangement joins TRBV15 to TRBJ1-2; a possible D gene is TRBD1 (5 bases). This CDR3 region has 15 residues. V shed 1 base and J shed 5 bases, with 14 bases lying between them. CDR1 is LNHNV and CDR2 is YYDKDF in the germline V gene (reference sequence). CDR3 nucleotide sequence: TGTGCCACCAGCAGAGCTACGGGGAGGGGATATGGCTACACCTTC. Translation: CATSRATGRGYGYTF.

This chain links TRBV5-1 with TRBJ2-2, with 10 positions matching TRBD2. The CDR3 extends over 16 amino acids. Trimming removed 6 bases from V and 4 bases from J; junction bases left unmatched: 9. CDR1 SGHRS and CDR2 YFSETQ come from the germline V gene. The CDR3 nucleotides are TGCGCCAGCATAGGAGCGGGGGGGCCTAGCACCGGGGAGCTGTTTTTT. Its translation: CASIGAGGPSTGELFF.

This sequence joins TRBV6-1 and TRBJ2-1, with 9 bases fitting TRBD1. CDR1 is MNHNS, CDR2 SASEGT, per germline. The ends lost 4 bases at V and 0 bases at J; junction bases unmatched: 4. This CDR3 region has 16 residues. CDR3 in amino acids: CASSAQGASSYNEQFF. The DNA for the CDR3 is TGTGCCAGCAGTGCACAGGGGGCTAGCTCCTACAATGAGCAGTTCTTC.

This clone has just one count. The chain uses TRBV12-3 or TRBV12-4 and TRBJ1-2; a weak D match, TRBD1 (6 bases). The CDR3 is 12 amino acids. The V end lost 6 bases, the J end lost 6 bases, and 11 bases lay between the germline ends. Here the CDR3 DNA reads TGTGCCAGCAGCCCTGACAGGAATGGCTACACCTTC. It translates to CASSPDRNGYTF.

The chain links TRBV28 to TRBJ2-1; 10 bases fit TRBD1. The CDR3 is 15 amino acids. Germline CDR1 is MDHEN and CDR2 is SYDVKM. V lost 6 bases to trimming and J lost 6 bases; unmatched junction nucleotides: 8. The CDR3 spells CASSPGQGEANEQFF. The CDR3 coding sequence is TGTGCCAGCAGCCCTGGACAGGGGGAGGCCAATGAGCAGTTCTTC.

The chain uses TRBV3-1 (or the pseudogene TRBV3-2) and TRBJ1-1; 10 bases line up with TRBD1. Germline CDR1 is LGHDT and CDR2 is YNNKEL (reference sequence). The V and J ends lost 1 base and 7 bases, in that order; junction bases with no gene match: 3. This CDR3 region has 14 residues. CDR3 residues: CASSQGGQGFEAFF. CDR3 sequence (DNA): TGTGCCAGCAGCCAAGGGGGACAGGGGTTTGAAGCTTTCTTT.

DNA for the CDR3: TGTGCCAGTAGTATGGTGGGACTCGGAGCTTTCTTT. It is translated as CASSMVGLGAFF. This chain joins TRBV19 and TRBJ1-1; a possible D gene is TRBD1 (5 bases). Trimming took off 3 bases at V and 10 bases at J, with 12 bases between the two ends. The germline CDR1 and CDR2 sequences are LNHDA and SQIVND (reference sequence). The CDR3 runs 12 residues.

In its sample, this clone was seen once. V and J are TRBV2 and TRBJ1-1; 9 bases are a match to TRBD1. V shed 4 bases, J shed 4 bases, and the junction held 4 bases outside the gene matches. The CDR3 length is 14 residues. CDR1 and CDR2 from the germline V gene are SNHLY and FYNNEI. The CDR3 coding sequence is TGTGCCAGCAGTGTCGGGACAGGGACCACTGAAGCTTTCTTT. The encoded protein is CASSVGTGTTEAFF.

The chain employs TRBV19 and TRBJ2-2; TRBD1 might be the D (6 bases). The CDR3 consists of 13 residues. Trimming shortened V by 2 bases and J by 8 bases, and 9 bases separated the two germline ends. Germline V gene sequence: CDR1 LNHDA, CDR2 SQIVND (reference sequence). The DNA of the CDR3 is TGTGCCAGTAGTATAAGGACAGTTGGGGAGCTGTTTTTT. It encodes CASSIRTVGELFF.

The J gene is TRBJ2-5, the V gene TRBV4-1; no definite D call. The germline CDR1 and CDR2 sequences are MGHRA and YSYEKL. This CDR3 spans 14 amino acids. Between the trimmed V and J ends, which lost 4 bases and 1 base, there was a span of 10 bases. CDR3 residues: CASSLLGSQETQYF. The CDR3 DNA reads TGCGCCAGCAGCCTACTGGGCAGCCAAGAGACCCAGTACTTC.

This sequence joins TRBV4-1 and TRBJ1-4; tentatively, D is TRBD1 (6 bases). The germline gives CDR1 MGHRA, CDR2 YSYEKL. The CDR3 runs to 15 residues. Trimming stripped 5 bases from V and 6 bases from J, with 16 bases between. CDR3 DNA: TGCGCCAGCAGCAGGGGGAGCGTGGGGGATGAAAAACTGTTTTTT. Its translation is CASSRGSVGDEKLFF.

The chain couples TRBV18 to TRBJ2-7; no firm D call. Germline V gene data show CDR1 as KGHSH and CDR2 as LQKENI. The CDR3 is made up of 13 amino acids. Trimming took 3 bases from V and 3 from J, leaving 9 bases between them. The CDR3 spells CASSPGFDYEQYF. CDR3 in DNA: TGTGCCAGCTCACCCGGGTTCGACTACGAGCAGTACTTC. The variable domain in full, completed from reference TRBV18 and TRBJ2-7, reads NAGVMQNPRHLVRRRGQEARLRCSPMKGHSHVYWYRQLPEEGLKFMVYLQKENIIDESGMPKERFSAEFPKEGPSILRIQQVVRGDSAAYFCASSPGFDYEQYFGPGTRLTVT.

This chain links TRBV3-1 (or the pseudogene TRBV3-2) with TRBJ1-3; 9 nucleotides line up with TRBD1. The CDR3 is 15 amino acids. The V gene end was trimmed by 6 bases and the J gene end by 3 bases; junction bases not matched to a gene: 6. CDR1 LGHDT and CDR2 YNNKEL come from the germline V gene (reference sequence). As DNA, the CDR3 is TGTGCCAGCAGTCGAACAGGGGGCGGTGGAAACACCATATATTTT. Amino acids: CASSRTGGGGNTIYF.

The chain couples TRBV29-1 to TRBJ2-7, with D uncertain. Germline CDR1 and CDR2: SQVTM and ANQGSEA. The ends were cut back, 7 bases at V and 3 bases at J, with 13 bases in the middle. There are 12 residues in the CDR3. CDR3 nucleotide sequence: TGCAGCGCGGGTTCTTTCCGCTACGAGCAGTACTTC. Amino acids: CSAGSFRYEQYF.

This clone occurred once. This chain uses TRBV25-1 with TRBJ1-1; no clear D gene. CDR1 is MGHDK, CDR2 SYGVNS, per germline. The CDR3 length is 10 residues. The germline V and J ends were trimmed by 8 bases and 5 bases, with 6 bases remaining between them. The CDR3 protein is CASGGTEAFF. CDR3 sequence (DNA): TGTGCCAGCGGCGGGACTGAAGCTTTCTTT.

This chain uses TRBV5-1 with TRBJ2-5, with 8 bases lining up with TRBD2. Trimming cost V 7 bases and J 2 bases; bases outside gene matches: 7. The CDR3 totals 14 residues. The germline V gene encodes CDR1 SGHRS and CDR2 YFSETQ. CDR3 sequence reads: CASHLAGTQETQYF. CDR3 bases: TGCGCCAGCCACCTAGCGGGTACGCAAGAGACCCAGTACTTC.